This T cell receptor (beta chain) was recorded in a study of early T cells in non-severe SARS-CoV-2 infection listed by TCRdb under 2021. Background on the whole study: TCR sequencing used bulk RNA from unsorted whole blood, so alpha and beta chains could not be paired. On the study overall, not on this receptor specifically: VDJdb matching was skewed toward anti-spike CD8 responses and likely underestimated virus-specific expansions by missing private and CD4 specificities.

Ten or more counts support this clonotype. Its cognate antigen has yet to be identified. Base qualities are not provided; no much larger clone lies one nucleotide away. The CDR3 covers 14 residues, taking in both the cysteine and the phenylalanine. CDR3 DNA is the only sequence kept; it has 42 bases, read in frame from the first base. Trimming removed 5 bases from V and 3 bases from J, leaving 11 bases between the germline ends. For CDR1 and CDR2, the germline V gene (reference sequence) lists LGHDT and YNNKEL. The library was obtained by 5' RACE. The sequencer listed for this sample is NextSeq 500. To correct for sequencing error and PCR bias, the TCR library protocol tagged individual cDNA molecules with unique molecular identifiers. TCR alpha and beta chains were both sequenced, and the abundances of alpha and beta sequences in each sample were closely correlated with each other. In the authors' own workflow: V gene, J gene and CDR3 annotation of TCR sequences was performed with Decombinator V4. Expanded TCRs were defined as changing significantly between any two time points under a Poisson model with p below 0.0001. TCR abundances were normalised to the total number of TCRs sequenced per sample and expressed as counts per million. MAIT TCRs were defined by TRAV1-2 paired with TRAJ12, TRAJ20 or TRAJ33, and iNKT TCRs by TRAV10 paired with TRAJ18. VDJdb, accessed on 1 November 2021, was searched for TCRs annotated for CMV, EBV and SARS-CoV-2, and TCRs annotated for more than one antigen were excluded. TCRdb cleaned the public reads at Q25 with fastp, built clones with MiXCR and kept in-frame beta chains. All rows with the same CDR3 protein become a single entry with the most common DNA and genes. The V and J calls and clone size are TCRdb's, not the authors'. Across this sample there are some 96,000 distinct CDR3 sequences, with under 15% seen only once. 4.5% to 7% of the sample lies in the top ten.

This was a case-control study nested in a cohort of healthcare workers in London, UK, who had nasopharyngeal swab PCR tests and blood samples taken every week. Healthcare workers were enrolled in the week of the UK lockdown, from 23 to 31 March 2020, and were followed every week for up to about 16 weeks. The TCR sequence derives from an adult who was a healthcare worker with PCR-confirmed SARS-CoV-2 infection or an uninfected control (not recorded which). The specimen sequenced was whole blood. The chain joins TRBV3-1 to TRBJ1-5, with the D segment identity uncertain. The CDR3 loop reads CASSRVASNQPQHF. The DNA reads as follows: TGTGCCAGCAGCAGGGTCGCCTCCAATCAGCCCCAGCATTTT.